What follows describes a single TCR beta chain. Assay used: immunoSEQ multiplex PCR; TCRdb lists only in-frame clones, some missing. The sample holds 50,000 to 55,000 clones, 85% to 90% seen once. The data belong to a study of blood T cell repertoires in COVID-19. Study-level background: PBMCs, B-cell-depleted T cells, or T cells provided the cDNA or gDNA that made up the material.

The CDR3 consists of 13 residues. The V end lost 1 base, the J end lost 8 bases, and 8 bases lay between the germline ends. Germline V gene data show CDR1 as MNHEY and CDR2 as SVGEGT. The receptor comes from a man in his forties or fifties with acute or convalescent COVID-19. The chain is built from TRBV6-2 or TRBV6-3 and TRBJ1-4, with unresolved D. Sequenced input: peripheral blood. The CDR3 is CASSYWAGEKLFF. DNA of the CDR3: TGTGCCAGCAGTTACTGGGCGGGAGAAAAACTGTTTTTT.